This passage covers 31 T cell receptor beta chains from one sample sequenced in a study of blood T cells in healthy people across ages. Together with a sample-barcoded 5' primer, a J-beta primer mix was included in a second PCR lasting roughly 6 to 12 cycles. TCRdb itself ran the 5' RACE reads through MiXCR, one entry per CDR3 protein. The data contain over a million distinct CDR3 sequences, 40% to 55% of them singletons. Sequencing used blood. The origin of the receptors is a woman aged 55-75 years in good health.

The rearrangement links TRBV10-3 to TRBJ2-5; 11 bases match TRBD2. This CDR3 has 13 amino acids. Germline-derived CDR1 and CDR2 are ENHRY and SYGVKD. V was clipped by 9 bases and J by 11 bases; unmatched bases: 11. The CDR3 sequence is CAITGTSGNEQYF. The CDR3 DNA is TGTGCCATAACCGGGACTAGCGGCAATGAGCAGTACTTC.

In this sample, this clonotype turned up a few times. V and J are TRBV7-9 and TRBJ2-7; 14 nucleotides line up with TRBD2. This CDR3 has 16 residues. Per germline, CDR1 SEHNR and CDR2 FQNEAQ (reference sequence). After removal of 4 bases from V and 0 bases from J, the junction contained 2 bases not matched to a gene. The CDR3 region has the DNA TGTGCCAGCAGCTCCGGGACTAGCGGGAGCTCCTACGAGCAGTACTTC. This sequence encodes CASSSGTSGSSYEQYF. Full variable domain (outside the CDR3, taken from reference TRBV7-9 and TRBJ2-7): DTGVSQNPRHKITKRGQNVTFRCDPISEHNRLYWYRQTLGQGPEFLTYFQNEAQLEKSRLLSDRFSAERPKGSFSTLEIQRTEQGDSAMYLCASSSGTSGSSYEQYFGPGTRLTVT.

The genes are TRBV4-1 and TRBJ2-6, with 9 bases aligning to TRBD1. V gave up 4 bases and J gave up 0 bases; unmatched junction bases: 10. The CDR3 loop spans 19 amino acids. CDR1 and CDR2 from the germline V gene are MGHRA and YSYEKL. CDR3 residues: CASSRLYGTGSSGANVLTF. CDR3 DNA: TGCGCCAGCAGCCGATTATACGGGACAGGGAGCTCTGGGGCCAACGTCCTGACTTTC.

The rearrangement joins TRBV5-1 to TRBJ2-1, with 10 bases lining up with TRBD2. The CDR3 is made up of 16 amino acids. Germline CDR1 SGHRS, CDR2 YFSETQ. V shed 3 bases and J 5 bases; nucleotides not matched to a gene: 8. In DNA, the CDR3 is TGCGCCAGCAGCTCACGGCCTAGCGGGAGCGACAATGAGCAGTTCTTC. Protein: CASSSRPSGSDNEQFF.

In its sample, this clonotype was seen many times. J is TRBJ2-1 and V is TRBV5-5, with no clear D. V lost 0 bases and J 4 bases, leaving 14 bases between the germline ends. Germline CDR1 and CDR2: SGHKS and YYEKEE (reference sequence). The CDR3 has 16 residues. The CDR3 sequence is CASSLVERPSYNEQFF. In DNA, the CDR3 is TGTGCCAGCAGCTTGGTGGAGCGCCCATCTTACAATGAGCAGTTCTTC.

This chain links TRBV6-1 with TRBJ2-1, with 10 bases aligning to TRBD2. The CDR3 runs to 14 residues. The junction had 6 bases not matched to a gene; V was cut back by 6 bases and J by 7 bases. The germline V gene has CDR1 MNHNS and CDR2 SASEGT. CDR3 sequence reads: CASRSGRAGNEQFF. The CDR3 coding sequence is TGTGCCAGCAGGAGCGGGAGGGCCGGGAATGAGCAGTTCTTC.

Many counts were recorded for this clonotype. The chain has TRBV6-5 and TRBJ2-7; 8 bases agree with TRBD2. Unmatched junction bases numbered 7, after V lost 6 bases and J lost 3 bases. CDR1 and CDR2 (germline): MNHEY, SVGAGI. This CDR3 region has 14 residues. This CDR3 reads CASSRSGSGYEQYF. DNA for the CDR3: TGTGCCAGCAGCCGAAGCGGGAGTGGCTACGAGCAGTACTTC.

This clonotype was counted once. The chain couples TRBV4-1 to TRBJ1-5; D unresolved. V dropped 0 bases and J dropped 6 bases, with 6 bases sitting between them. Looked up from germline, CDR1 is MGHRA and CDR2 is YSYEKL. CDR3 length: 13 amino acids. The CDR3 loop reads CASSQDYGQPQHF. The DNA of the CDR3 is TGCGCCAGCAGCCAAGATTACGGTCAGCCCCAGCATTTT.

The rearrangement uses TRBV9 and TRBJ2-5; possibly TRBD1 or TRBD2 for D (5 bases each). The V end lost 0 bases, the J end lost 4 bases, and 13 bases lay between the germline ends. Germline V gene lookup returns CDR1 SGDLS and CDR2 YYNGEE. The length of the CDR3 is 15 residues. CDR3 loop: CASSVARDLGETQYF. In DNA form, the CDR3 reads TGTGCCAGCAGCGTAGCTCGGGACCTCGGAGAGACCCAGTACTTC.

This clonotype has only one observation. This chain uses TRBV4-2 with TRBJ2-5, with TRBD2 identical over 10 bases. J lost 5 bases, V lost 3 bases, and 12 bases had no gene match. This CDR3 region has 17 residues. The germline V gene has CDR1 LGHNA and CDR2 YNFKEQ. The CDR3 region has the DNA TGTGCCAGCAGCCAGGGTAGTTCTAGCGGGAGTGCGGAGACCCAGTACTTC. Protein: CASSQGSSSGSAETQYF.

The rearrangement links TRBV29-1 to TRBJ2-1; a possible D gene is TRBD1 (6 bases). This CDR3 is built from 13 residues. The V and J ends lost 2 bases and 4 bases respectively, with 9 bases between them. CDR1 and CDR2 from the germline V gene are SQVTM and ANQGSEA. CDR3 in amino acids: CSVEHGQYNEQFF. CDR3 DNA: TGCAGCGTTGAACACGGACAGTACAATGAGCAGTTCTTC.

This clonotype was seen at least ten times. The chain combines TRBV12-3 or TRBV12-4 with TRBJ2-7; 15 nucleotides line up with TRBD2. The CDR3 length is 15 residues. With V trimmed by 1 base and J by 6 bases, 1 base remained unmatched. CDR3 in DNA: TGTGCCAGCAGTTTAGGGGGACTAGCGGGAGGCGAGCAGTACTTC. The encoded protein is CASSLGGLAGGEQYF.

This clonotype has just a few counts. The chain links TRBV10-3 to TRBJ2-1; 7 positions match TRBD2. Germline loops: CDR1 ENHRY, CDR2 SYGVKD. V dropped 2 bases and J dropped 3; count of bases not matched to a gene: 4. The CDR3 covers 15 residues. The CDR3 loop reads CAISEGAGLYNEQFF. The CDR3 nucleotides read TGTGCCATCAGTGAGGGAGCGGGACTCTACAATGAGCAGTTCTTC.

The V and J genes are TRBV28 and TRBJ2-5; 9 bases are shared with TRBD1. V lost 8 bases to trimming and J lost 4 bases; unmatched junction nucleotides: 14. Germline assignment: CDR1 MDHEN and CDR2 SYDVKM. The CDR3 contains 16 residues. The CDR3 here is CASVSPGTGRVETQYF. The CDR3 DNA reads TGTGCCAGCGTAAGCCCTGGGACAGGGAGGGTAGAGACCCAGTACTTC.

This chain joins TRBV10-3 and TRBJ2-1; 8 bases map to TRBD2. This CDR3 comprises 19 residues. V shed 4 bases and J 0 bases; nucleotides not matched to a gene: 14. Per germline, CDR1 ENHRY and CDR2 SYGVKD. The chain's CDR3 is CAISASGATSVSSYNEQFF. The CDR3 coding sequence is TGTGCCATCAGTGCCTCAGGGGCGACTAGCGTTAGCTCCTACAATGAGCAGTTCTTC.

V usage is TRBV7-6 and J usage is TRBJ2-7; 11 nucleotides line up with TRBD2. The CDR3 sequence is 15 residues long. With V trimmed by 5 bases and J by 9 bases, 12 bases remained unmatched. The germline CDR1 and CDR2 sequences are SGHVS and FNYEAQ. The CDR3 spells CASSPGTSGGLGQYF. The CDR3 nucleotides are TGTGCCAGCAGCCCAGGGACTAGCGGAGGGCTAGGGCAGTACTTC.

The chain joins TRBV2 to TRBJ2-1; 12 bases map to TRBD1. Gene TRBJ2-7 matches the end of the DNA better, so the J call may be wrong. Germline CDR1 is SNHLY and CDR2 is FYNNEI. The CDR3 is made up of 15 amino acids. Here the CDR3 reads CASSLGQGAVNEQYF. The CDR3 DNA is TGTGCCAGCAGTTTGGGACAGGGGGCCGTAAATGAGCAGTACTTC.

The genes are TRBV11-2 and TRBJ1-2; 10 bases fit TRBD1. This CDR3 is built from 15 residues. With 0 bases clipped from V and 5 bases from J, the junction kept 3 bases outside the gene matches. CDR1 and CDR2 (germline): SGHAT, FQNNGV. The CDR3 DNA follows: TGTGCCAGCAGCTTAGATGGGACAGGGGTTTATGGCTACACCTTC. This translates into CASSLDGTGVYGYTF. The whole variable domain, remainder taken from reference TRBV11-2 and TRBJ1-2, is EAGVAQSPRYKIIEKRQSVAFWCNPISGHATLYWYQQILGQGPKLLIQFQNNGVVDDSQLPKDRFSAERLKGVDSTLKIQPAKLEDSAVYLCASSLDGTGVYGYTFGSGTRLTVV.

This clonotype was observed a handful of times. The CDR3 nucleotides read TGTGCCAGCAGTCCGCTTGTGTGGGGGGTCTATGGCTACACCTTC. As protein: CASSPLVWGVYGYTF. The chain joins TRBV12-3 or TRBV12-4 to TRBJ1-2; a possible D gene is TRBD1 (5 bases). Trimming stripped 5 bases from V and 4 bases from J, with 17 bases between. CDR3 length: 15 amino acids.

The CDR3 DNA is TGCAGTGCTCCGACTAGCGGGAGAACGACCCAGTACTTC. It specifies CSAPTSGRTTQYF. The chain recombines TRBV20-1 with TRBJ2-5; 12 bases map to TRBD2. CDR3 size: 13 residues. Looked up from germline, CDR1 is DFQATT and CDR2 is SNEGSKA (reference sequence). V was pared by 5 bases and J by 7 bases, with 5 bases of the junction left unmatched.

CDR3 sequence reads: CASSYTAVPGQGMVARLAKNIQYF. In DNA, the CDR3 is TGTGCCAGCAGTTACACCGCCGTCCCGGGACAGGGGATGGTTGCCCGTCTAGCCAAAAACATTCAGTACTTC. V is TRBV6-2 or TRBV6-3 and J is TRBJ2-4; TRBD1 agrees at 10 bases. Trimming cost V 2 bases and J 0 bases; bases outside gene matches: 25. The V gene's germline CDR1 is MNHEY and CDR2 SVGEGT. This CDR3 contains 24 residues.

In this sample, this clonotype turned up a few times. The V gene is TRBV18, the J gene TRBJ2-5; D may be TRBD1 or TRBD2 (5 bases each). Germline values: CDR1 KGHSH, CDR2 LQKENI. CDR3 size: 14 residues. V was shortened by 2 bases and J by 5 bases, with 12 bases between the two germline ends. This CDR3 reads CASSPRDAVETQYF. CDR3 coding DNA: TGTGCCAGCTCACCAAGGGACGCCGTGGAGACCCAGTACTTC.

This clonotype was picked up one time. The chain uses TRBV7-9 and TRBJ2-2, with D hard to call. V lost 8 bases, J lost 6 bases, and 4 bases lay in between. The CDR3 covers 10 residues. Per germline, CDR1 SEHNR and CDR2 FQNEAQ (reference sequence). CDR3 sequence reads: CASGAGELFF. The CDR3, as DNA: TGTGCCAGCGGAGCCGGGGAGCTGTTTTTT.

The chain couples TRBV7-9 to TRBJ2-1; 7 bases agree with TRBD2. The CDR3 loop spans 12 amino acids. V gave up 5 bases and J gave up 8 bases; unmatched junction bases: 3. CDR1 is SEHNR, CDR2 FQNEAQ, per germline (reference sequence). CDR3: CASSTLADEQFF. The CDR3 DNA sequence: TGTGCCAGCAGCACCCTAGCGGATGAGCAGTTCTTC.

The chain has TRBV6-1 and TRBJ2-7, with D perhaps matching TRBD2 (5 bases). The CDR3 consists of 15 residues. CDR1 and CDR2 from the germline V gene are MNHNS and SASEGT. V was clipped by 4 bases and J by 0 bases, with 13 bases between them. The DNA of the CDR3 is TGTGCCAGCAGTGGACAACAGCGGTTCTCCTACGAGCAGTACTTC. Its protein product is CASSGQQRFSYEQYF.

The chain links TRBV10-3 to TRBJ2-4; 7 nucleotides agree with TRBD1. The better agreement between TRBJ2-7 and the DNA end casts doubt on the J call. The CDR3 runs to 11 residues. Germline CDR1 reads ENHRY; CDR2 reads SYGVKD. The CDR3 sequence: CAIRTGDEQYF. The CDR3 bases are TGTGCCATCAGAACAGGGGACGAGCAGTACTTC.

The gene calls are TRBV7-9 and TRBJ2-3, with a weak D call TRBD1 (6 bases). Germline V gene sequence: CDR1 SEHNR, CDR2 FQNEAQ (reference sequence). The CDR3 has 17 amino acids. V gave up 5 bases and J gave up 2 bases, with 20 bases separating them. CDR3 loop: CASSRTQTGHYTDTQYF. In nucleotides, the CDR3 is TGTGCCAGCAGCCGAACTCAGACAGGCCATTACACAGATACGCAGTATTTT.

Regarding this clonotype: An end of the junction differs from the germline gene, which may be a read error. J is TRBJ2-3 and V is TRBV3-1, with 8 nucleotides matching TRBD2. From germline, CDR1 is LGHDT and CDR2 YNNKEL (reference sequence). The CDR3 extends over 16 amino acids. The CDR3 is CASSPLTSGPTETQYF. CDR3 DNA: TGTGCCAGCAGCCCCCTCACTAGCGGCCCCACAGAGACGCAGTATTTT.

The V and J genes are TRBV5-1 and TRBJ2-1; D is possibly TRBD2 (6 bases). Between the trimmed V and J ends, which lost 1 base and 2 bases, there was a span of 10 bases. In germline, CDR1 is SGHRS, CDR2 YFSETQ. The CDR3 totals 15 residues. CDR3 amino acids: CASSLSSSAYNEQFF. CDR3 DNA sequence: TGCGCCAGCAGCTTGAGCTCTAGCGCCTACAATGAGCAGTTCTTC.

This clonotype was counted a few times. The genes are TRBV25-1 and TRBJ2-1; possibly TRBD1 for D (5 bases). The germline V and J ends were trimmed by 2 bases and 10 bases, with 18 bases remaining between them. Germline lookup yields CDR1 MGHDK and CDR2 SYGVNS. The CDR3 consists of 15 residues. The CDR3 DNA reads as TGTGCCAGCAGTGAAGGGGCAGGAGTCAGAGGCGAGCAGTTCTTC. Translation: CASSEGAGVRGEQFF.

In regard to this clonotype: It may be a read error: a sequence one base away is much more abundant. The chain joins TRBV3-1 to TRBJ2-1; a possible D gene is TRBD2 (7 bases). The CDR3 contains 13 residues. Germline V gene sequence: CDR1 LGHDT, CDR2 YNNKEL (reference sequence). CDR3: CTSSPRLGGREFF. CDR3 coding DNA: TGTACCAGCAGCCCCAGGTTGGGGGGGCGGGAGTTCTTC.